Presented here are 30 T cell receptor beta chains from one specimen sequenced in a study of T cell responses to AZD1222 COVID-19 vaccine. Some clones are missing from TCRdb's copy, which holds only in-frame ones; the method was immunoSEQ multiplex PCR. The repertoire consists of 150,000 or so clones, with around 90% occurring once and the leading ten covering 1.1%. Material: peripheral blood, obtained 28 days after the second AZD1222 dose. Receptors were obtained from an adult who received the AZD1222 COVID-19 vaccine.

The genes are TRBV5-5 and TRBJ2-7; TRBD1 agrees at 7 bases. The CDR3 loop spans 16 amino acids. CDR1 and CDR2 from the germline V gene are SGHKS and YYEKEE (reference sequence). V dropped 4 bases and J dropped 4; count of bases not matched to a gene: 14. CDR3 sequence: CASSRGHGARGYEQYF. The CDR3 DNA reads as TGTGCCAGCAGCCGAGGTCACGGTGCCAGGGGGTACGAGCAGTACTTC.

The chain recombines TRBV9 with TRBJ1-6; 7 nucleotides align to TRBD1. The V segment lost 3 bases and the J segment 7 bases; nucleotides outside the gene matches: 4. Per germline, CDR1 SGDLS and CDR2 YYNGEE. The CDR3 has 14 amino acids. The CDR3 loop is CASSGQGGNSPLHF. In DNA, the CDR3 is TGTGCCAGCAGCGGACAGGGAGGAAATTCACCCCTCCACTTT.

This chain links TRBV29-1 with TRBJ2-1, with 9 bases fitting TRBD1. This CDR3 has 14 amino acids. The J segment lost 8 bases and the V segment lost 4 bases, leaving 9 bases of the junction unmatched. Per germline, CDR1 SQVTM and CDR2 ANQGSEA. The CDR3 DNA sequence: TGCAGCGTTGTGGGGGGACAGGGTGCGGATGAGCAGTTCTTC. Its protein product is CSVVGGQGADEQFF.

The chain is built from TRBV28 and TRBJ2-1, with D perhaps being TRBD1 or TRBD2 (5 bases each). Germline CDR1 and CDR2: MDHEN and SYDVKM. V lost 3 bases and J 4 bases, leaving 16 bases between the germline ends. This CDR3 has 16 amino acids. The CDR3 is CASSLSQGDFYNEQFF. For the CDR3, the DNA is TGTGCCAGCAGTTTGTCTCAGGGAGACTTTTACAATGAGCAGTTCTTC.

This clone was recorded a few times. The chain has TRBV7-9 and TRBJ2-7; weak D call: TRBD2 (5 bases). The CDR3 spans 12 residues. V lost 5 bases and J 2 bases, leaving 7 bases between the germline ends. CDR1 SEHNR and CDR2 FQNEAQ come from the germline V gene (reference sequence). The DNA of the CDR3 is TGTGCCAGCAGCCGAGGGACCTACGAGCAGTACTTC. Translation gives CASSRGTYEQYF. Combining the CDR3 with reference TRBV7-9 and TRBJ2-7 gives the whole variable domain DTGVSQNPRHKITKRGQNVTFRCDPISEHNRLYWYRQTLGQGPEFLTYFQNEAQLEKSRLLSDRFSAERPKGSFSTLEIQRTEQGDSAMYLCASSRGTYEQYFGPGTRLTVT.

The rearrangement uses TRBV19 and TRBJ2-7; TRBD2 might be the D (5 bases). Germline CDR1 LNHDA, CDR2 SQIVND (reference sequence). The CDR3 is 14 residues long. Deletions cut 3 bases from V and 6 bases from J, with 15 bases between. CDR3 in DNA: TGTGCCAGTAGTATCCGGGGTATTAATGGCGAGCAGTACTTC. Protein: CASSIRGINGEQYF.

J is TRBJ1-5 and V is TRBV28, with D unclear. The CDR3 totals 15 residues. The germline CDR1 and CDR2 sequences are MDHEN and SYDVKM. Trimming stripped 6 bases from V and 3 bases from J, with 15 bases between. The CDR3 DNA sequence: TGTGCCAGCAGACCAACTGGGCCGGTCAATCAGCCCCAGCATTTT. Protein product: CASRPTGPVNQPQHF.

This chain connects TRBV2 to TRBJ1-4, with D perhaps matching TRBD1 (5 bases). CDR3 length: 15 amino acids. V lost 5 bases, J lost 7 bases, and 17 bases lay in between. The V gene's germline CDR1 is SNHLY and CDR2 FYNNEI. Here the CDR3 DNA reads TGTGCCAGCAGTAGTCAGGGTGCGGCTAGTGAAAAACTGTTTTTT. Its translation is CASSSQGAASEKLFF.

The V and J genes are TRBV5-5 and TRBJ2-2; D gene ambiguous. CDR3 length equals 13 residues. Germline V gene sequence: CDR1 SGHKS, CDR2 YYEKEE (reference sequence). The V end lost 2 bases, the J end lost 6 bases, and 8 bases lay between the germline ends. The CDR3 here is CASSFPRPGELFF. CDR3 DNA: TGTGCCAGCAGCTTCCCTCGTCCCGGGGAGCTGTTTTTT.

The chain combines TRBV2 with TRBJ1-4; D perhaps matches TRBD1 (5 bases). This CDR3 contains 12 residues. Trimming stripped 7 bases from V and 8 bases from J, with 11 bases between. Per the germline V gene, CDR1 is SNHLY and CDR2 is FYNNEI. The DNA of the CDR3 is TGTGCCAGCAAAGGGGTAGGGGAAAAACTGTTTTTT. It is translated as CASKGVGEKLFF.

This clone was seen once. The chain is built from TRBV3-1 (or the pseudogene TRBV3-2) and TRBJ2-1; TRBD1 matches 7 bases. Unmatched junction bases numbered 3, after V lost 1 base and J lost 0 bases. CDR1 is LGHDT, CDR2 YNNKEL, per germline (reference sequence). This CDR3 comprises 16 residues. The CDR3 DNA sequence: TGTGCCAGCAGCCAAGGATGGGACAGCTCCTACAATGAGCAGTTCTTC. Protein: CASSQGWDSSYNEQFF.

The gene calls are TRBV5-1 and TRBJ1-4, with D unclear. The V and J ends lost 4 bases and 5 bases respectively, with 18 bases between them. In germline, CDR1 is SGHRS, CDR2 YFSETQ. This CDR3 has 16 residues. CDR3 amino acids: CASSLYSNGVNEKLFF. CDR3 sequence (DNA): TGCGCCAGCAGCCTGTACAGCAACGGCGTAAATGAAAAACTGTTTTTT. Together with reference TRBV5-1 and TRBJ1-4, the CDR3 gives the full variable domain: KAGVTQTPRYLIKTRGQQVTLSCSPISGHRSVSWYQQTPGQGLQFLFEYFSETQRNKGNFPGRFSGRQFSNSRSEMNVSTLELGDSALYLCASSLYSNGVNEKLFFGSGTQLSVL.

The chain is built from TRBV18 and TRBJ1-1, with unresolved D. V was pared by 3 bases and J by 5 bases, with 7 bases between. Germline CDR1 KGHSH, CDR2 LQKENI. The length of the CDR3 is 12 residues. The CDR3 sequence: CASSPLRTEAFF. The DNA for the CDR3 is TGTGCCAGCTCACCCCTAAGAACTGAAGCTTTCTTT.

The rearrangement joins TRBV29-1 to TRBJ1-1; tentatively, D is TRBD1 (5 bases). V lost 5 bases and J 12 bases, leaving 19 bases between the germline ends. The CDR3 loop spans 12 amino acids. Germline V lookup: CDR1 SQVTM, CDR2 ANQGSEA. The CDR3 is CSVLTDPAVTFF. CDR3 DNA: TGCAGCGTTCTGACAGACCCCGCGGTAACTTTCTTT.

CDR3 sequence: CASGRVGETEAFF. CDR3 coding DNA: TGTGCCAGCGGCAGGGTGGGGGAGACTGAAGCTTTCTTT. The J gene is TRBJ1-1, the V gene TRBV6-5; TRBD1 might be the D (5 bases). The length of the CDR3 is 13 residues. The germline V and J ends were trimmed by 8 bases and 5 bases, with 15 bases remaining between them. The germline CDR1 and CDR2 sequences are MNHEY and SVGAGI.

V and J are TRBV19 and TRBJ1-1; TRBD1 matches at 9 bases. Germline CDR1 LNHDA, CDR2 SQIVND (reference sequence). The CDR3 length is 12 residues. Unmatched junction bases numbered 6, after V lost 9 bases and J lost 7 bases. The CDR3 reads CASILDRGEAFF. The CDR3 coding sequence is TGTGCCAGCATCTTGGACAGGGGTGAAGCTTTCTTT. The complete variable domain, with remaining parts taken from reference TRBV19 and TRBJ1-1, reads DGGITQSPKYLFRKEGQNVTLSCEQNLNHDAMYWYRQDPGQGLRLIYYSQIVNDFQKGDIAEGYSVSREKKESFPLTVTSAQKNPTAFYLCASILDRGEAFFGQGTRLTVV.

The CDR3 DNA follows: TGTGCCAGCGGGGTTGGGGATTCACCCCTCCACTTT. Translating gives CASGVGDSPLHF. This rearrangement joins TRBV2 to TRBJ1-6; D is unclear. Germline-derived CDR1 and CDR2 are SNHLY and FYNNEI. The germline V and J ends were trimmed by 8 bases and 8 bases, with 10 bases remaining between them. The CDR3 has 12 residues.

The CDR3 loop is CASSPSSDYNEQFF. In DNA form, the CDR3 reads TGTGCCAGCAGCCCATCTAGCGACTACAATGAGCAGTTCTTC. J is TRBJ2-1 and V is TRBV6-4, with D perhaps TRBD2 (6 bases). The CDR3 extends over 14 amino acids. Germline CDR1 reads MRHNA; CDR2 reads SNTAGT. V lost 6 bases and J lost 3, with 12 bases in between.

V usage is TRBV6-6 and J usage is TRBJ1-2, with a weak D call TRBD1 (6 bases). There are 13 residues in the CDR3. CDR1 is MNHNY and CDR2 is SVGAGI in the germline V gene (reference sequence). Trimming cost V 7 bases and J 4 bases, with 13 bases left between them. The CDR3 spells CASNPDRIYGYTF. The DNA for the CDR3 is TGTGCCAGCAACCCGGACAGAATCTATGGCTACACCTTC.

The rearrangement joins TRBV24-1 to TRBJ2-3; D is unresolved. V lost 5 bases, J lost 1 base, and 12 bases lay in between. The length of the CDR3 is 15 residues. Germline V gene lookup returns CDR1 KGHDR and CDR2 SFDVKD. CDR3 in amino acids: CATSASTSRTDTQYF. CDR3 coding DNA: TGTGCCACCAGTGCTTCGACTTCGCGCACAGATACGCAGTATTTT.

This chain connects TRBV7-9 to TRBJ1-1; D is undetermined. From germline, CDR1 is SEHNR and CDR2 FQNEAQ (reference sequence). The CDR3 is 12 amino acids. V was shortened by 5 bases and J by 5 bases, with 9 bases between the two germline ends. CDR3 in DNA: TGTGCCAGCAGCGTTTGGGGAACTGAAGCTTTCTTT. Amino acid sequence: CASSVWGTEAFF.

The CDR3 is CASSEGRVANYGYTF. The CDR3 coding sequence is TGTGCCAGCAGTGAAGGGCGAGTCGCTAACTATGGCTACACCTTC. This rearrangement joins TRBV25-1 to TRBJ1-2, with D uncertain. The CDR3 has 15 amino acids. V was trimmed by 2 bases and J by 0 bases, leaving 10 bases between them. The germline V gene encodes CDR1 MGHDK and CDR2 SYGVNS.

The chain combines TRBV5-1 with TRBJ2-7; D unclear. CDR3 length equals 15 residues. V was pared by 0 bases and J by 0 bases, with 10 bases between. The germline CDR1 and CDR2 sequences are SGHRS and YFSETQ. The CDR3 coding sequence is TGCGCCAGCAGCTTGGTTCAGAAAAGCTCCTACGAGCAGTACTTC. It codes for CASSLVQKSSYEQYF.

This clone was seen only once. The chain recombines TRBV11-2 with TRBJ2-7, with a weak D call TRBD2 (6 bases). Germline V CDR1 and CDR2: SGHAT, FQNNGV. The V end was cut by 1 base, the J end by 2 bases, with 12 bases between. This CDR3 is 15 amino acids long. CDR3 sequence (DNA): TGTGCCAGCAGCTTAGGTGGGACTGCCCCCTACGAGCAGTACTTC. Encoded protein: CASSLGGTAPYEQYF.

V and J are TRBV7-3 and TRBJ2-2; 13 positions agree with TRBD2. V gave up 5 bases and J gave up 5 bases; unmatched junction bases: 2. Germline values: CDR1 SGHTA, CDR2 FQGTGA. The CDR3 extends over 15 amino acids. CDR3 nucleotides: TGTGCCAGCAGCCAGGGACTAGCGGGAACCGGGGAGCTGTTTTTT. This codes for CASSQGLAGTGELFF.

CDR3: CASSLGWDYGYTF. CDR3 sequence (DNA): TGCGCCAGCAGCTTGGGGTGGGACTATGGCTACACCTTC. The chain recombines TRBV5-1 with TRBJ1-2; D is uncertain. CDR1 is SGHRS and CDR2 is YFSETQ in the germline V gene. This CDR3 is built from 13 residues. The V and J ends lost 0 bases and 3 bases respectively, with 6 bases between them.

The chain couples TRBV6-5 to TRBJ1-3; tentative D call: TRBD1 (6 bases). The CDR3 spans 15 residues. The germline V gene has CDR1 MNHEY and CDR2 SVGAGI. The V end lost 7 bases, the J end lost 8 bases, and 21 bases lay between the germline ends. The CDR3 DNA sequence: TGTGCCAGCACCGTCCGTTGGGGGGCAGTGGACACCATATATTTT. Translated: CASTVRWGAVDTIYF.

The rearrangement joins TRBV29-1 to TRBJ2-7, with 11 bases aligning to TRBD2. After removal of 0 bases from V and 1 base from J, the junction contained 14 bases not matched to a gene. Germline-derived CDR1 and CDR2 are SQVTM and ANQGSEA. This CDR3 contains 19 residues. CDR3 coding DNA: TGCAGCGTTGAAGATGGTGGACTAGCGGGCGGAAAGCGGTCCTACGAGCAGTACTTC. As protein: CSVEDGGLAGGKRSYEQYF.

The chain couples TRBV7-9 to TRBJ2-3, with D tentatively TRBD1 (6 bases). CDR3 size: 16 residues. Germline assignment: CDR1 SEHNR and CDR2 FQNEAQ (reference sequence). Trimming cost V 3 bases and J 0 bases, with 13 bases left between them. CDR3 nucleotides: TGTGCCAGCAGCTTTTTGACAGGAGGAAGCACAGATACGCAGTATTTT. It translates to CASSFLTGGSTDTQYF.

The chain carries TRBV18 and TRBJ2-2; the match to TRBD1 covers 9 bases. The CDR3 runs to 16 residues. The trim removed 4 bases at V and 5 bases at J, leaving 8 bases unmatched. The germline gives CDR1 KGHSH, CDR2 LQKENI. The CDR3 DNA follows: TGTGCCAGCTCACTCTGGGACAGGGCCGTTACCGGGGAGCTGTTTTTT. This encodes CASSLWDRAVTGELFF.